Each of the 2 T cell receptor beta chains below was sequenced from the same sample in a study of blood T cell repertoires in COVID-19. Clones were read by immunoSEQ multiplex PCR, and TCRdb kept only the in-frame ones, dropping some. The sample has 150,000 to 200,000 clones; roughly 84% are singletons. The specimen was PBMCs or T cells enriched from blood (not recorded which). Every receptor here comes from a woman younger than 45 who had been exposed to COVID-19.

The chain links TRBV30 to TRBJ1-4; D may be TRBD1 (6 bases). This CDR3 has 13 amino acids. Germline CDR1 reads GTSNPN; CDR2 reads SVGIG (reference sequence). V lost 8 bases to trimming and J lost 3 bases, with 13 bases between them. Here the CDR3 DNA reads TGTGCCATACAGGGAAGTCCTAATGAAAAACTGTTTTTT. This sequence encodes CAIQGSPNEKLFF.

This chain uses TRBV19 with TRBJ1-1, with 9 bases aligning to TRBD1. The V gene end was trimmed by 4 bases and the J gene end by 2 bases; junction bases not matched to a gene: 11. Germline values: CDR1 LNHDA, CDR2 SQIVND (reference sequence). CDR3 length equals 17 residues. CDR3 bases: TGTGCCAGTAGTACAGCCGGGACAGGGAACTATAACACTGAAGCTTTCTTT. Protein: CASSTAGTGNYNTEAFF. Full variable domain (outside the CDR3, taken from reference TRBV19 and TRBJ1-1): DGGITQSPKYLFRKEGQNVTLSCEQNLNHDAMYWYRQDPGQGLRLIYYSQIVNDFQKGDIAEGYSVSREKKESFPLTVTSAQKNPTAFYLCASSTAGTGNYNTEAFFGQGTRLTVV.